This note documents a single T cell receptor (beta chain) sequence. Generated by immunoSEQ multiplex PCR, the TCRdb table keeps only in-frame clones and is missing some. The sample lists 300,000 or so clones, approximately 88% occurring once. The sample is drawn from a study of blood T cell repertoires in COVID-19. Germline V lookup: CDR1 SEHNR, CDR2 FQNEAQ (reference sequence). V lost 3 bases and J 1 base, leaving 8 bases between the germline ends. The CDR3 totals 14 residues. The rearrangement links TRBV7-9 to TRBJ2-3; D uncertain. Sequencing input: peripheral blood. The TCR was taken from a woman younger than 45 who had recovered from COVID-19. The CDR3: CASSFFFGTDTQYF. CDR3 in DNA: TGTGCCAGCAGCTTCTTTTTTGGCACAGATACGCAGTATTTT.